The 26 T cell receptor beta chains below come from one sample, sequenced in a study of blood T cell repertoires in COVID-19. Generated by immunoSEQ multiplex PCR, the TCRdb table keeps only in-frame clones and is missing some. In the table there are tens of thousands of clones, around 90% of which are singletons. The sequencing sample was made of peripheral blood. Every receptor here comes from a man between 60 and 75 years old with active COVID-19.

The CDR3 protein is CASSPVSGSYNEQFF. In DNA form, the CDR3 reads TGTGCCAGCAGCCCAGTCAGCGGGTCCTACAATGAGCAGTTCTTC. J is TRBJ2-1 and V is TRBV27; perhaps TRBD2 as D (6 bases). In germline, CDR1 is MNHEY, CDR2 SMNVEV (reference sequence). The CDR3 spans 15 residues. V lost 6 bases and J lost 1, with 13 bases in between.

The CDR3 DNA is TGCAGCGTTGCCCGGACGGATTTGGGGCCTGAGTACTTC. This encodes CSVARTDLGPEYF. The chain recombines TRBV29-1 with TRBJ2-5, with a possible D match to TRBD1 (5 bases). The CDR3 has 13 amino acids. Trimming left V 4 bases short and J 12 bases short, with 21 bases between. In germline, CDR1 is SQVTM, CDR2 ANQGSEA.

The chain recombines TRBV6-5 with TRBJ1-2; D not certain. CDR1 and CDR2 (germline): MNHEY, SVGAGI. V was shortened by 3 bases and J by 7 bases, with 9 bases between the two germline ends. This CDR3 has 12 residues. The DNA of the CDR3 is TGTGCCAGCAGTTATACCGGGGTTGGCTACACCTTC. Amino acid sequence: CASSYTGVGYTF.

The chain carries TRBV2 and TRBJ1-5; D is ambiguous. CDR3 size: 15 residues. V was trimmed by 6 bases and J by 4 bases, leaving 16 bases between them. Germline values: CDR1 SNHLY, CDR2 FYNNEI. Here the CDR3 reads CASRRALLNNQPQHF. The DNA of the CDR3 is TGTGCCAGCAGGCGAGCACTACTGAATAATCAGCCCCAGCATTTT. The complete variable domain, with remaining parts taken from reference TRBV2 and TRBJ1-5, reads EPEVTQTPSHQVTQMGQEVILRCVPISNHLYFYWYRQILGQKVEFLVSFYNNEISEKSEIFDDQFSVERPDGSNFTLKIRSTKLEDSAMYFCASRRALLNNQPQHFGDGTRLSIL.

CDR3 in amino acids: CASSFLADYLPQYNEQFF. For the CDR3, the DNA is TGTGCCAGCAGTTTCCTAGCGGACTACCTTCCCCAGTACAATGAGCAGTTCTTC. The chain carries TRBV27 and TRBJ2-1, with TRBD2 matching 7 bases. V trimming: 3 bases; J trimming: 4 bases; junction bases outside the gene matches: 15. The CDR3 is made up of 18 amino acids. Germline loops: CDR1 MNHEY, CDR2 SMNVEV (reference sequence).

This clone was counted a single time. The chain links TRBV7-9 to TRBJ2-1; the match to TRBD1 covers 8 bases. This CDR3 has 14 amino acids. V gave up 4 bases and J gave up 4 bases; unmatched junction bases: 3. CDR1 is SEHNR and CDR2 is FQNEAQ in the germline V gene (reference sequence). CDR3 loop: CASSSWDRYNEQFF. As DNA, the CDR3 is TGTGCCAGCAGCTCGTGGGACAGGTACAATGAGCAGTTCTTC.

The chain combines TRBV21-1 with TRBJ2-3; the tabulated D call, TRBD2, remains unverified against the DNA. TRBV21-1 is listed as a pseudogene. CDR3 size: 20 residues. The CDR3 here is CASSKLGRGLAGGSTDTQYF. CDR3 sequence (DNA): TGTGCCAGCAGCAAATTGGGTAGAGGACTAGCGGGAGGAAGCACAGATACGCAGTATTTT.

The CDR3: CASGGLGQTLHF. Written as DNA, the CDR3 is TGTGCCAGCGGGGGCCTAGGACAAACCCTCCACTTT. The genes are TRBV9 and TRBJ1-6, with TRBD1 as a possible D gene (6 bases). V shed 7 bases and J shed 14 bases, with 16 bases lying between them. This CDR3 has 12 residues. CDR1 is SGDLS, CDR2 YYNGEE, per germline.

The chain recombines TRBV14 with TRBJ1-1; D is uncertain. The length of the CDR3 is 12 residues. CDR1 and CDR2 from the germline V gene are SGHDN and FVKESK. The germline V and J ends were trimmed by 4 bases and 10 bases, with 13 bases remaining between them. CDR3 coding DNA: TGTGCCAGCAGCCCGCCCGTCGCCGGAGCTTTCTTT. Its translation: CASSPPVAGAFF.

The rearrangement joins TRBV3-1 (or the pseudogene TRBV3-2) to TRBJ1-1, with TRBD1 identical over 7 bases. V lost 1 base to trimming and J lost 3 bases; unmatched junction nucleotides: 8. Per germline, CDR1 LGHDT and CDR2 YNNKEL (reference sequence). The length of the CDR3 is 16 residues. CDR3 in DNA: TGTGCCAGCAGCCAAGGGGGACAGATAGAGTACACTGAAGCTTTCTTT. This encodes CASSQGGQIEYTEAFF.

V and J are TRBV7-8 and TRBJ2-1; 9 nucleotides agree with TRBD2. V lost 2 bases and J lost 4; bases outside the gene matches: 6. Germline loops: CDR1 SGHVS, CDR2 FQNEAQ. The CDR3 runs to 16 residues. The DNA of the CDR3 is TGTGCCAGCAGCTTAACAGCGGGAGGTGGATACAATGAGCAGTTCTTC. It is translated as CASSLTAGGGYNEQFF.

The chain is built from TRBV18 and TRBJ1-1, with D unresolved. V lost 0 bases to trimming and J lost 1 base, with 15 bases between them. Germline CDR1 reads KGHSH; CDR2 reads LQKENI. The CDR3 length is 17 residues. For the CDR3, the DNA is TGTGCCAGCTCACCACCGACGAGGGAAAGGAGGAACACTGAAGCTTTCTTT. It translates to CASSPPTRERRNTEAFF. Filled out from reference TRBV18 and TRBJ1-1, the complete variable domain reads NAGVMQNPRHLVRRRGQEARLRCSPMKGHSHVYWYRQLPEEGLKFMVYLQKENIIDESGMPKERFSAEFPKEGPSILRIQQVVRGDSAAYFCASSPPTRERRNTEAFFGQGTRLTVV.

The chain links TRBV27 to TRBJ1-5; D unclear. The V end lost 0 bases, the J end lost 11 bases, and 11 bases lay between the germline ends. Germline assignment: CDR1 MNHEY and CDR2 SMNVEV (reference sequence). This CDR3 comprises 13 residues. CDR3 sequence: CASSLSLGRAQHF. DNA of the CDR3: TGTGCCAGCAGTTTATCGTTGGGGAGGGCCCAGCATTTT.

The DNA for the CDR3 is TGTGCCTGGAGTTGGGGCGGGACAGGGCCCTATGGCTACACCTTC. It yields the protein CAWSWGGTGPYGYTF. The chain links TRBV30 to TRBJ1-2, with TRBD1 matching 9 bases. There are 15 residues in the CDR3. V was pared by 2 bases and J by 4 bases, with 8 bases of the junction left unmatched. Per the germline V gene, CDR1 is GTSNPN and CDR2 is SVGIG (reference sequence).

This rearrangement joins TRBV18 to TRBJ1-6; a weak D match, TRBD1 (5 bases). This CDR3 is 15 amino acids long. Germline V gene data show CDR1 as KGHSH and CDR2 as LQKENI. Deletions cut 3 bases from V and 9 bases from J, with 15 bases between. CDR3 protein: CASSPGTRGSSPLHF. CDR3 sequence (DNA): TGTGCCAGCTCACCCGGGACGCGGGGTAGTTCACCCCTCCACTTT.

The J gene is TRBJ2-7, the V gene TRBV3-1 (or the pseudogene TRBV3-2), with 8 bases that match TRBD2. Germline lookup yields CDR1 LGHDT and CDR2 YNNKEL (reference sequence). The CDR3 length is 16 residues. V lost 5 bases and J lost 1; bases outside the gene matches: 10. The CDR3 nucleotides are TGTGCCAGCAGCTCCCGCATGCGGGGGGAATCCTACGAGCAGTACTTC. Translating gives CASSSRMRGESYEQYF.

V and J are TRBV18 and TRBJ2-3; D not certain. Trimming left V 6 bases short and J 1 base short, with 14 bases between. CDR3 length: 15 residues. CDR1 KGHSH and CDR2 LQKENI come from the germline V gene. The CDR3 DNA follows: TGTGCCAGCTCGCCTTCGGTCCGCGGCACAGATACGCAGTATTTT. Its translation is CASSPSVRGTDTQYF.

V and J are TRBV7-9 and TRBJ2-7, with D unresolved. The V gene lost 5 bases and the J gene lost 0 bases, with 11 bases spanning the gap. This CDR3 has 14 residues. CDR1 is SEHNR and CDR2 is FQNEAQ in the germline V gene (reference sequence). This CDR3 reads CASSITDSSYEQYF. The CDR3 nucleotides read TGTGCCAGCAGCATCACAGATAGCTCCTACGAGCAGTACTTC.

The chain combines TRBV3-1 (or the pseudogene TRBV3-2) with TRBJ2-2; D might be TRBD1 (6 bases). CDR1 is LGHDT and CDR2 is YNNKEL in the germline V gene (reference sequence). The CDR3 length is 15 residues. V was clipped by 5 bases and J by 8 bases, with 18 bases between them. The CDR3 nucleotides read TGTGCCAGCAGCAAAATGAGACTCAGGGGAGGGGAGCTGTTTTTT. It codes for CASSKMRLRGGELFF.

The chain links TRBV18 to TRBJ2-5; D is uncertain. The CDR3 has 15 amino acids. The germline V gene encodes CDR1 KGHSH and CDR2 LQKENI. The V end lost 1 base, the J end lost 7 bases, and 16 bases lay between the germline ends. The CDR3 here is CASSPRQVIPRTQYF. The CDR3 region has the DNA TGTGCCAGCTCACCACGGCAGGTGATCCCTCGGACCCAGTACTTC.

The V gene is TRBV21-1, the J gene TRBJ2-7; the DNA was not used to check the table's D call, TRBD2. TRBV21-1 is described as a pseudogene. The CDR3 is made up of 15 amino acids. The CDR3 loop reads CASSKNERESHEQYF. CDR3 nucleotides: TGTGCCAGCAGCAAAAACGAACGGGAGAGCCACGAGCAGTACTTC.

In this sample, this clone turned up once. The gene calls are TRBV4-3 and TRBJ2-7; no clear D gene. Germline values: CDR1 LGHNA, CDR2 YSLEER. The CDR3 runs to 13 residues. Trimming pared 0 bases from V and 5 bases from J, leaving 8 bases between. The CDR3 sequence is CASSQDLRDEQYF. The CDR3 region has the DNA TGCGCCAGCAGCCAAGATCTTCGGGACGAGCAGTACTTC.

The V call is TRBV29-1, the J call TRBJ1-1; 7 positions agree with TRBD1. Germline CDR1 and CDR2: SQVTM and ANQGSEA. There are 13 residues in the CDR3. Unmatched junction bases numbered 1, after V lost 2 bases and J lost 1 base. The CDR3 DNA follows: TGCAGCGTTGAACGGACAGGGAACACTGAAGCTTTCTTT. Its translation is CSVERTGNTEAFF.

The V call is TRBV7-9, the J call TRBJ1-5; 7 nucleotides agree with TRBD1. CDR3 length: 14 amino acids. Losses at the gene ends were 6 bases for V and 3 bases for J; bases not matched to a gene: 5. Germline-derived CDR1 and CDR2 are SEHNR and FQNEAQ (reference sequence). The CDR3 DNA reads as TGTGCCAGCAGTTACGACAGGGACAATCAGCCCCAGCATTTT. The encoded protein is CASSYDRDNQPQHF. The whole variable domain, filled in from reference TRBV7-9 and TRBJ1-5, reads DTGVSQNPRHKITKRGQNVTFRCDPISEHNRLYWYRQTLGQGPEFLTYFQNEAQLEKSRLLSDRFSAERPKGSFSTLEIQRTEQGDSAMYLCASSYDRDNQPQHFGDGTRLSIL.

The chain recombines TRBV29-1 with TRBJ1-5; no firm D call. This CDR3 is 12 amino acids long. Per germline, CDR1 SQVTM and CDR2 ANQGSEA. Trimming stripped 6 bases from V and 8 bases from J, with 14 bases between. For the CDR3, the DNA is TGCAGCGTCCTAGTCCCATCGGAGCCCCAGCATTTT. It codes for CSVLVPSEPQHF.

The chain uses TRBV5-3 and TRBJ2-7, with 13 nucleotides matching TRBD2. TRBV5-3 belongs to the ORF category, with a function that is uncertain. The CDR3 has 15 amino acids. V lost 4 bases to trimming and J lost 3 bases; unmatched junction nucleotides: 4. The CDR3 protein is CARSRGLAGFYEQYF. The CDR3 nucleotides read TGTGCCAGAAGCCGGGGACTAGCGGGATTCTACGAGCAGTACTTC.